What follows is one T cell receptor beta chain and its context. CDR1 MNHEY and CDR2 SMNVEV come from the germline V gene (reference sequence). V lost 4 bases, J lost 0 bases, and 2 bases stayed unmatched. The CDR3 covers 14 residues. Study processing details: Researchers report that nucleated cell counts were estimated from reference gene primer amplification. Clones were read by immunoSEQ multiplex PCR, and TCRdb kept only the in-frame ones, dropping some. D and trimming were read from the DNA, whereas the V and J calls and clone size are those reported in that table. The table includes 200,000 to 300,000 clones, around 88% detected once. These data belong to a study of blood T cell repertoires in COVID-19. Study-wide background: The samples span acute and convalescent COVID-19 from the United States, Italy and Spain. Nucleic acid was either cDNA or gDNA, and it came from T cells, B-cell-depleted T cells, or PBMCs.

This TCR was sampled from an elderly man with acute or convalescent COVID-19. The chain carries TRBV27 and TRBJ1-1, with TRBD1 matching over 7 bases. The sample taken for sequencing was peripheral blood. The CDR3 DNA follows: TGTGCCAGCAGTTACAGGGGATTGAACACTGAAGCTTTCTTT. This codes for CASSYRGLNTEAFF.